The source of this T cell receptor beta chain is a study of T cell changes during pregnancy in multiple sclerosis. Repertoires were generated with immunoSEQ multiplex PCR, while TCRdb's copy carries only in-frame clones and drops some. Among about 40,000 clones listed, more than 80% were seen once. The J segment lost 6 bases and the V segment lost 5 bases, leaving 10 bases of the junction unmatched. CDR1 is SGHTA, CDR2 FQGNSA, per germline. The CDR3 runs 16 residues. Sample: CD4+ T cells from peripheral blood mononuclear cells, taken in the third trimester of pregnancy. This chain joins TRBV7-2 and TRBJ2-3, with 11 bases identical to TRBD2. The sequence came from a female donor with multiple sclerosis, enrolled in a pregnancy study. Here the CDR3 DNA reads TGTGCCAGCAGCCCGGGGGGAGCTAGCGGGAGGGATACGCAGTATTTT. Translation: CASSPGGASGRDTQYF.